The 18 T cell receptor beta chains given below trace back to one sample, sequenced in a study of molecular identifiers for immune sequencing clone quantification. TCRdb re-analysed the PCR reads in MiXCR, keeping a single row per CDR3 protein. Of tens of thousands of distinct CDR3 sequences listed, approximately 17% are singletons. Sequenced material: naive CD8+ T cells from blood, with Jurkat cell RNA spiked in. Subset given: FACS-sorted CD8+CD4-CCR7+CD45RA+ naive T cells. These receptors were taken from a human donor in good health. Some libraries in this study had Jurkat cell RNA spiked in.

The rearrangement joins TRBV9 to TRBJ2-2; 9 bases match TRBD1. The CDR3 runs to 18 residues. Germline V gene data show CDR1 as SGDLS and CDR2 as YYNGEE. The V segment lost 5 bases and the J segment 4 bases; nucleotides outside the gene matches: 15. The CDR3 coding sequence is TGTGCCAGCAGTGAACCTGCTACTGGACAGGGGAGCACCGGGGAGCTGTTTTTT. Its translation: CASSEPATGQGSTGELFF.

This clonotype was detected only once. The V and J genes are TRBV4-1 and TRBJ2-3, with a tentative D call TRBD2 (6 bases). This CDR3 contains 13 residues. V lost 6 bases and J lost 2, with 9 bases in between. The germline V gene has CDR1 MGHRA and CDR2 YSYEKL. CDR3 region: CASRGGITDTQYF. DNA for the CDR3: TGCGCCAGCAGGGGCGGGATCACAGATACGCAGTATTTT.

This clonotype has ten or more counts. V and J are TRBV13 and TRBJ2-1; a weak D match, TRBD2 (6 bases). In germline, CDR1 is PRHDT, CDR2 FYEKMQ (reference sequence). This CDR3 has 13 residues. Trimming removed 4 bases at V and 14 bases at J, with 18 bases between. The CDR3: CASSSGLEGREFF. The CDR3 nucleotides read TGTGCCAGCAGCTCCGGTTTGGAGGGGAGAGAGTTCTTC.

This clonotype was counted at least ten times. The V call is TRBV4-1, the J call TRBJ2-7; the match to TRBD2 covers 11 bases. In germline, CDR1 is MGHRA, CDR2 YSYEKL. This CDR3 is 15 amino acids long. After removal of 2 bases from V and 2 bases from J, the junction contained 2 bases not matched to a gene. CDR3 in amino acids: CASSQLAGGTYEQYF. DNA for the CDR3: TGCGCCAGCAGCCAACTAGCGGGAGGTACCTACGAGCAGTACTTC.

This clonotype showed up many times. This chain connects TRBV23-1 to TRBJ2-1, with TRBD2 matching over 9 bases. TRBV23-1 is labeled an ORF, and its function is uncertain. The junction had 7 bases not matched to a gene; V was cut back by 0 bases and J by 7 bases. The CDR3 covers 16 residues. For the CDR3, the DNA is TGCGCCAGCAGTCAATCTGGGCGGGGGGGCATAAATGAGCAGTTCTTC. Translation: CASSQSGRGGINEQFF.

By share of the sample, this clonotype is medium-sized. The J gene is TRBJ2-7, the V gene TRBV29-1; 11 bases fit TRBD2. The junction had 2 bases not matched to a gene; V was cut back by 1 base and J by 3 bases. The CDR3 is 14 residues long. Germline V CDR1 and CDR2: SQVTM, ANQGSEA. The CDR3 region is CSVEAGTSGYEQYF. The CDR3 bases are TGCAGCGTTGAAGCCGGGACTAGCGGCTACGAGCAGTACTTC.

This clonotype was seen repeatedly, ten times or more. This chain connects TRBV6-5 to TRBJ2-3, with 7 positions matching TRBD2. Unmatched junction bases numbered 7, after V lost 2 bases and J lost 2 bases. This CDR3 is 16 amino acids long. Germline-derived CDR1 and CDR2 are MNHEY and SVGAGI. In DNA, the CDR3 is TGTGCCAGCAGTTACGGGGTGGCGGGAGCCACAGATACGCAGTATTTT. It specifies CASSYGVAGATDTQYF.

This clonotype has ten or more counts. The V call is TRBV5-1, the J call TRBJ2-1; 8 bases match TRBD1. CDR3 size: 12 residues. Looked up from germline, CDR1 is SGHRS and CDR2 is YFSETQ. The V gene end was trimmed by 4 bases and the J gene end by 15 bases; junction bases not matched to a gene: 9. The CDR3 DNA sequence: TGCGCCAGCAGCCCTACGGGACAGGCTCCGTTCTTC. Protein: CASSPTGQAPFF.

This clonotype was found once. This may come from a read error, since a much larger clone is one base off. The rearrangement joins TRBV5-3 to TRBJ2-1; no definite D call. TRBV5-3 is filed as an ORF, its function uncertain. The CDR3 totals 11 residues. The DNA of the CDR3 is TGTGCCAGCAGAAAGGACCATGAGCGGTTCTTC. Translated: CASRKDHERFF.

This clonotype has ten or more counts. The rearrangement links TRBV7-9 to TRBJ2-3; 8 bases agree with TRBD2. CDR3 length equals 16 residues. The V and J ends lost 5 bases and 2 bases, in that order; junction bases with no gene match: 9. CDR1 and CDR2 from the germline V gene are SEHNR and FQNEAQ (reference sequence). CDR3 sequence (DNA): TGTGCCAGCAGCCCGGCGGGGGGACACTACACAGATACGCAGTATTTT. The encoded protein is CASSPAGGHYTDTQYF.

In its sample, this clonotype was seen a few times. A single base separates this from a much larger clone, so it may be a read error. The rearrangement joins TRBV13 to TRBJ1-1; TRBD1 matches at 8 bases. The length of the CDR3 is 16 residues. Germline V gives CDR1 PRHDT, CDR2 FYEKMQ (reference sequence). The DNA of the CDR3 is TGTACCAGCAGTTTGGGGACAGGCTCCCTGGGGACTGAAGCTTTCTTT. Its translation is CTSSLGTGSLGTEAFF.

This clonotype was counted a single time. Being one base from a much bigger clone, this may be a read error. V and J are TRBV14 and TRBJ1-1; D might be TRBD1 (6 bases). V gave up 5 bases and J gave up 13 bases, with 17 bases separating them. The germline V gene encodes CDR1 SGHDN and CDR2 FVKESK. The CDR3 spans 12 residues. The CDR3 DNA follows: TGTGCCAGCAGCGCACCAGGGGTTGAGGTTTTCTTT. This sequence encodes CASSAPGVEVFF.

This clonotype was detected many times. The CDR3 DNA reads as TGTGCCAGCAGTTCCGGGGGTAGCGGGGGGGCCGGTAGTGAGACCCAGTACTTC. Its translation: CASSSGGSGGAGSETQYF. The chain is built from TRBV12-3 or TRBV12-4 and TRBJ2-5; 11 nucleotides align to TRBD2. The V gene end was trimmed by 4 bases and the J gene end by 5 bases; junction bases not matched to a gene: 15. There are 18 residues in the CDR3.

In this sample, this clonotype turned up many times. The chain employs TRBV10-3 and TRBJ2-7; 10 bases match TRBD1. The CDR3 runs to 14 residues. J was trimmed by 6 bases and V by 8 bases; bases with no gene match: 10. Germline-derived CDR1 and CDR2 are ENHRY and SYGVKD. CDR3: CAIADPGQGSEQYF. In DNA form, the CDR3 reads TGTGCCATCGCTGATCCGGGACAGGGGTCCGAGCAGTACTTC.

By sample share, this clonotype is medium-sized (0.01 to 0.1%). The V gene is TRBV28, the J gene TRBJ2-3; D gene unclear. The CDR3 runs to 12 residues. The germline V and J ends were trimmed by 8 bases and 7 bases, with 13 bases remaining between them. Germline V gene sequence: CDR1 MDHEN, CDR2 SYDVKM. The CDR3 bases are TGTGCCAGCGGTAGAGACCTGAATACGCAGTATTTT. Protein product: CASGRDLNTQYF.

In this sample, this clonotype turned up many times. The chain combines TRBV12-3 or TRBV12-4 with TRBJ1-1; D unclear. V was clipped by 3 bases and J by 8 bases, with 7 bases between them. The CDR3 is made up of 11 amino acids. CDR3 sequence (DNA): TGTGCCAGCAGTTTGAAACGGGAAGCTTTCTTT. Protein sequence: CASSLKREAFF.

This clonotype showed up many times. CDR3 protein: CASSLDTVNTEAFF. Here the CDR3 DNA reads TGTGCCAGCAGCCTAGACACAGTTAACACTGAAGCTTTCTTT. The chain combines TRBV27 with TRBJ1-1; D is ambiguous. Germline V gene lookup returns CDR1 MNHEY and CDR2 SMNVEV (reference sequence). The ends were cut back, 6 bases at V and 2 bases at J, with 13 bases in the middle. The CDR3 loop spans 14 amino acids.

This clonotype was found a few times. The rearrangement joins TRBV27 to TRBJ2-3, with 16 positions matching TRBD2. The CDR3 has 18 amino acids. Germline CDR1 and CDR2: MNHEY and SMNVEV (reference sequence). V was clipped by 5 bases and J by 2 bases; unmatched bases: 7. CDR3 protein: CASSPGTSGGVYTDTQYF. The CDR3 region has the DNA TGTGCCAGCAGTCCTGGGACTAGCGGGGGGGTCTACACAGATACGCAGTATTTT.